This T cell receptor (beta chain) comes out of a study of T cells in Graves' hyperthyroidism and ophthalmopathy. Study-wide results and limits: Most clonotypes expanded in the thyroid (above 0.001) were also present in blood.

Uncontrolled infection, other autoimmune disease, pregnancy or lactation led to exclusion. TCR beta CDR3 regions were amplified from RNA. Carried out on the TCR CDR3, a first-round RT-PCR used the HTBI primer set. TCRdb reanalysed the multiplex PCR reads using MiXCR and keeps one entry per CDR3 protein. The sample carries some 500,000 distinct CDR3 sequences, 24% recorded once. In its sample, this clonotype was seen a few times. Its target is unknown. The CDR3 sequence is 13 residues long. The V end lost 6 bases, the J end lost 0 bases, and 8 bases lay between the germline ends. V and J are TRBV12-3 or TRBV12-4 and TRBJ1-1; D is undetermined. The sample was blood. The receptor was derived from a woman aged 25 to 39 with Graves' ophthalmopathy. This CDR3 is CASSHLLNTEAFF. The DNA for the CDR3 is TGTGCCAGCAGCCACCTGCTGAACACTGAAGCTTTCTTT.